These T cell receptor beta chains were read from a single sample in a study of T cell repertoires in cytomegalovirus infection. The antigens for these receptors are not known. In TCRdb, the reads were re-called with MiXCR into one record per CDR3 protein. Of fewer than 850,000 distinct CDR3 sequences in the sample, roughly 29% were seen once. The sequencing here drew on cultured CD8+ T cells from PBMCs, taken from culture after CMV antigen stimulation. These receptors all come from a human donor in good health (CMV status not recorded). Some clones in this sample may be carry-over from other donors' samples. The CDR3 runs from the conserved cysteine through the conserved F or W. D genes are given only for firm matches. The size entry is marked missing in some rows and otherwise reads once, few, many or a size class.

d_call j_call clone_size v_call cdr3_length cdr3_aa cdr3_nt
. TRBJ1-2 few TRBV9 16 CASSLRDTLERYGYTF TGTGCCAGCAGCCTCCGGGACACCCTGGAACGGTATGGCTACACCTTC
. TRBJ2-7 few TRBV2 12 CASSDRVDEQYF TGTGCCAGCAGTGACAGGGTGGACGAGCAGTACTTC
. TRBJ2-3 . TRBV15 16 CATSKDDLFSTDTQYF TGTGCCACCAGCAAAGATGACCTATTTAGCACAGATACGCAGTATTTT
TRBD1 TRBJ2-7 . TRBV5-1 13 CASRWDSDYEQYF TGCGCCAGCAGATGGGACAGTGACTACGAGCAGTACTTC
. TRBJ1-5 . TRBV19 15 CASSPISGGNQPQHF TGTGCCAGCTCCCCTATATCTGGGGGCAATCAGCCCCAGCATTTT
. TRBJ1-6 few TRBV20-1 15 CSVEGESSYNSPLHF TGCAGCGTGGAAGGGGAGAGCTCCTATAATTCACCCCTCCACTTT
. TRBJ1-1 . TRBV7-4 16 CASSAPLFDRNTEAFF TGTGCCAGCAGCGCCCCCCTTTTCGACAGGAACACTGAAGCTTTCTTT
TRBD1 TRBJ1-1 . TRBV11-2 15 CASSLDKGASYKAFF TGTGCCAGCAGCTTAGATAAGGGGGCCAGTTATAAAGCTTTCTTT
. TRBJ2-6 few TRBV10-3 17 CAISAFDSSSGANVLTF TGTGCCATCAGTGCTTTTGACAGCAGCTCTGGGGCCAACGTCCTGACTTTC
TRBD1 TRBJ1-6 . TRBV20-1 18 CSARATGVRTRYNSPLHF TGCAGTGCTAGGGCGACAGGGGTGAGGACAAGATATAATTCACCCCTCCACTTT
. TRBJ1-1 . TRBV4-1 15 CASSQVGIGYTEAFF TGCGCCAGCAGCCAAGTTGGGATAGGGTACACTGAAGCTTTCTTT
TRBD1 TRBJ1-5 . TRBV27 15 CASRYRGNSNQPQHF TGTGCCAGCAGGTACAGGGGAAATAGCAATCAGCCCCAGCATTTT
TRBD2 TRBJ2-7 . TRBV5-1 16 CASSRETSGGWYEQYF TGCGCCAGCTCGAGGGAGACTAGCGGGGGTTGGTACGAGCAGTACTTC
TRBD2 TRBJ2-1 . TRBV19 17 CASSTLVTSGVDNEQFF TGTGCCAGTAGTACTCTTGTGACTAGCGGGGTAGACAATGAGCAGTTCTTC
TRBD2 TRBJ2-1 few TRBV27 15 CASSLIGGGNNEQFF TGTGCCAGCAGTTTAATCGGGGGGGGGAACAATGAGCAGTTCTTC
. TRBJ2-3 . TRBV4-1 15 CASSQETARGDTQYF TGCGCCAGCAGCCAAGAGACAGCGCGCGGGGATACGCAGTATTTT
. TRBJ2-1 few TRBV3-1 15 CASSQVGGIPNEQFF TGTGCCAGCAGCCAAGTAGGGGGGATACCCAATGAGCAGTTCTTC
. TRBJ2-5 few TRBV7-9 13 CASCEGRRETQYF TGTGCCAGCTGCGAGGGGAGAAGGGAGACCCAGTACTTC
. TRBJ1-1 . TRBV7-9 15 CASSPLEGKNTEAFF TGTGCCAGCAGCCCCCTGGAGGGGAAAAACACTGAAGCTTTCTTT
. TRBJ2-4 few TRBV6-8 20 CASSQDAPGLPGAAKNIQYF TGTGCCAGCAGCCAGGACGCACCGGGACTTCCAGGGGCGGCCAAAAACATTCAGTACTTC
. TRBJ2-3 . TRBV7-6 15 CASSLEATITDTQYF TGTGCCAGCAGCTTAGAGGCCACCATCACAGATACGCAGTATTTT
TRBD1 TRBJ1-5 few TRBV7-9 18 CASSLGLGRGRLNQPQHF TGTGCCAGCAGCTTAGGGTTGGGCAGGGGGCGGTTGAATCAGCCCCAGCATTTT
. TRBJ1-4 few TRBV9 14 CASSVDEINEKLFF TGTGCCAGCAGCGTAGACGAGATTAATGAAAAACTGTTTTTT
. TRBJ1-1 . TRBV6-8 14 CASSYTDWGTEAFF TGTGCCAGCAGTTACACCGACTGGGGCACTGAAGCTTTCTTT
. TRBJ2-3 . TRBV3-1 17 CASSQVGYRNSIDTQYF TGTGCCAGCAGCCAAGTTGGTTACAGGAATAGCATAGATACGCAGTATTTT
TRBD1 TRBJ2-3 few TRBV28 14 CASNPGQPTDTQYF TGTGCCAGCAACCCGGGACAGCCCACAGATACGCAGTATTTT
. TRBJ2-7 . TRBV7-8 15 CASSFTRDISYEQYF TGTGCCAGCAGTTTTACCCGGGACATATCCTACGAGCAGTACTTC